These 32 T cell receptor beta chains originate from one sample sequenced in a study of cytomegalovirus exposure and HLA in healthy donors. PCR employed 60 Vbeta and 13 Jbeta primers. Produced via immunoSEQ multiplex PCR; TCRdb's table is partial and in-frame only. The table lists fewer than 90,000 clones, around 80% of them singletons, with about 2.7% in the top ten. Sequenced input: PBMCs. The receptors here all came from a male donor in good health and CMV-seropositive.

The chain uses TRBV7-6 and TRBJ2-1; D is ambiguous. Per germline, CDR1 SGHVS and CDR2 FNYEAQ. CDR3 length: 12 amino acids. The V and J ends lost 3 bases and 4 bases respectively, with 4 bases between them. CDR3 sequence (DNA): TGTGCCAGCAGCTTCGGGTACAATGAGCAGTTCTTC. This encodes CASSFGYNEQFF.

This rearrangement joins TRBV28 to TRBJ1-2; D ambiguous. V lost 3 bases and J 6 bases, leaving 20 bases between the germline ends. The V gene's germline CDR1 is MDHEN and CDR2 SYDVKM. There are 16 residues in the CDR3. CDR3 coding DNA: TGTGCCAGCAGTTTGTTGTCGGAGAGGGATAAGAATGGCTACACCTTC. It translates to CASSLLSERDKNGYTF.

The chain links TRBV2 to TRBJ1-2; 10 bases match TRBD1. Germline V gives CDR1 SNHLY, CDR2 FYNNEI. This CDR3 region has 15 residues. With 7 bases clipped from V and 4 bases from J, the junction kept 9 bases outside the gene matches. Here the CDR3 reads CASNRGTGVLYGYTF. CDR3 sequence (DNA): TGTGCCAGCAATAGGGGGACAGGGGTTCTCTATGGCTACACCTTC. The full variable domain, its missing parts supplied by reference TRBV2 and TRBJ1-2, is EPEVTQTPSHQVTQMGQEVILRCVPISNHLYFYWYRQILGQKVEFLVSFYNNEISEKSEIFDDQFSVERPDGSNFTLKIRSTKLEDSAMYFCASNRGTGVLYGYTFGSGTRLTVV.

This clone has just one count. The chain is built from TRBV14 and TRBJ2-7, with D possibly TRBD2 on 6 matching bases. CDR3 length: 15 residues. The germline CDR1 and CDR2 sequences are SGHDN and FVKESK. V dropped 3 bases and J dropped 5 bases, with 17 bases sitting between them. The CDR3 coding sequence is TGTGCCAGCAGCCACGCCGGGACTTACCGGGACGAGCAGTACTTC. Translated: CASSHAGTYRDEQYF.

This clone was picked up a small number of times. The gene calls are TRBV5-4 and TRBJ1-1; TRBD1 is a possible D gene (5 bases). The V end was cut by 4 bases, the J end by 6 bases, with 16 bases between. The germline V gene has CDR1 SGHNT and CDR2 YYREEE (reference sequence). This CDR3 comprises 14 residues. The CDR3 loop reads CASSRDVGAPEAFF. CDR3 nucleotide sequence: TGTGCCAGCAGCAGAGACGTAGGGGCCCCTGAAGCTTTCTTT.

This rearrangement joins TRBV5-6 to TRBJ2-1; 8 nucleotides line up with TRBD2. Germline CDR1 is SGHDT and CDR2 is YYEEEE. Trimming took 0 bases from V and 5 from J; bases not matched to a gene: 4. CDR3 length: 15 amino acids. CDR3 DNA: TGTGCCAGCAGCTTGGAACTAGCGGTCAACAATGAGCAGTTCTTC. Protein product: CASSLELAVNNEQFF.

The V call is TRBV7-2, the J call TRBJ2-3; 7 bases fit TRBD2. Trimming cost V 1 base and J 6 bases; bases outside gene matches: 4. The germline V gene encodes CDR1 SGHTA and CDR2 FQGNSA. The CDR3 contains 14 residues. CDR3: CASSLGRGTDTQYF. CDR3 sequence (DNA): TGTGCCAGCAGCTTAGGGCGGGGGACCGATACGCAGTATTTT.

V and J are TRBV5-5 and TRBJ2-3; 14 bases match TRBD2. The CDR3 runs 15 residues. CDR1 SGHKS and CDR2 YYEKEE come from the germline V gene (reference sequence). After removal of 7 bases from V and 6 bases from J, the junction contained 7 bases not matched to a gene. The CDR3 DNA sequence: TGTGCCAGCGGCCGGGGACTAGCGGGAGTTGATACGCAGTATTTT. It codes for CASGRGLAGVDTQYF. Full variable domain (missing parts from reference TRBV5-5 and TRBJ2-3): DAGVTQSPTHLIKTRGQQVTLRCSPISGHKSVSWYQQVLGQGPQFIFQYYEKEERGRGNFPDRFSARQFPNYSSELNVNALLLGDSALYLCASGRGLAGVDTQYFGPGTRLTVL.

This clone was detected many times. The chain combines TRBV19 with TRBJ1-1, with 7 positions matching TRBD1. The CDR3 length is 14 residues. V lost 5 bases to trimming and J lost 0 bases; unmatched junction nucleotides: 3. Germline V gene lookup returns CDR1 LNHDA and CDR2 SQIVND (reference sequence). CDR3 in amino acids: CASSRDSLNTEAFF. The CDR3 DNA is TGTGCCAGTAGTCGGGACAGTTTGAACACTGAAGCTTTCTTT. Using reference TRBV19 and TRBJ1-1 for the parts outside the CDR3, the full variable domain is DGGITQSPKYLFRKEGQNVTLSCEQNLNHDAMYWYRQDPGQGLRLIYYSQIVNDFQKGDIAEGYSVSREKKESFPLTVTSAQKNPTAFYLCASSRDSLNTEAFFGQGTRLTVV.

Points on this clone: The CDR3 does not close with the conserved phenylalanine or tryptophan, likely indicating a read error. The limits of the CDR3 on the DNA are not certain, so only TCRdb's listed CDR3 is given. The rearrangement joins TRBV5-6 to TRBJ1-1; the table's D gene call, TRBD1, was not cross checked with the DNA. Germline CDR1 and CDR2: SGHDT and YYEEEE. The CDR3 is 14 residues long, ends included. The CDR3 spells CASSWGTAHDGLPI.

V is TRBV6-5 and J is TRBJ2-3; unclear D gene. The CDR3 spans 13 residues. Germline-derived CDR1 and CDR2 are MNHEY and SVGAGI. Trimming took off 5 bases at V and 1 base at J, with 7 bases between the two ends. The CDR3 is CASSPLGTDTQYF. CDR3 sequence (DNA): TGTGCCAGCAGTCCACTCGGCACAGATACGCAGTATTTT.

The V call is TRBV7-3, the J call TRBJ2-3; TRBD1 agrees at 9 bases. Looked up from germline, CDR1 is SGHTA and CDR2 is FQGTGA. This CDR3 spans 15 amino acids. V was pared by 2 bases and J by 4 bases, with 4 bases of the junction left unmatched. The CDR3 region is CASSLGDREADTQYF. The CDR3 region has the DNA TGTGCCAGCAGCTTAGGGGACAGGGAGGCAGATACGCAGTATTTT. Drawing the rest from reference TRBV7-3 and TRBJ2-3, the complete variable domain is GAGVSQTPSNKVTEKGKYVELRCDPISGHTALYWYRQSLGQGPEFLIYFQGTGAADDSGLPNDRFFAVRPEGSVSTLKIQRTERGDSAVYLCASSLGDREADTQYFGPGTRLTVL.

CDR3 DNA sequence: TGTGCCAGTCAAGGGACTAGCGGGAGGTCAGAGACCCAGTACTTC. It specifies CASQGTSGRSETQYF. V and J are TRBV28 and TRBJ2-5; 15 bases fit TRBD2. CDR3 size: 15 residues. CDR1 and CDR2 (germline): MDHEN, SYDVKM. The junction had 6 bases not matched to a gene; V was cut back by 9 bases and J by 4 bases.

The rearrangement links TRBV6-5 to TRBJ2-1; perhaps TRBD1 as D (7 bases). Germline loops: CDR1 MNHEY, CDR2 SVGAGI. The CDR3 sequence is 15 residues long. V lost 6 bases, J lost 5 bases, and 17 bases lay in between. The CDR3 here is CASSSAPGGNNEQFF. In nucleotides, the CDR3 is TGTGCCAGCAGCTCCGCGCCAGGGGGGAACAATGAGCAGTTCTTC.

This clone was observed many times. The chain recombines TRBV6-5 with TRBJ2-2, with 9 bases aligning to TRBD2. The CDR3 is 15 residues long. CDR1 is MNHEY, CDR2 SVGAGI, per germline. With 7 bases clipped from V and 3 bases from J, the junction kept 6 bases outside the gene matches. This CDR3 reads CASTVGTSHTGELFF. In DNA, the CDR3 is TGTGCCAGCACCGTCGGGACTAGCCACACCGGGGAGCTGTTTTTT.

The chain carries TRBV15 and TRBJ2-3; no reliable D call. This CDR3 contains 13 residues. The V gene's germline CDR1 is LNHNV and CDR2 YYDKDF (reference sequence). Trimming removed 0 bases at V and 8 bases at J, with 9 bases between. The CDR3 is CATSRDRYGTQYF. The CDR3 nucleotides read TGTGCCACCAGCAGAGATCGGTACGGTACGCAGTATTTT.

V and J are TRBV28 and TRBJ2-5; tentative D call: TRBD1 (6 bases). With the DNA end fitting TRBJ2-7 better, the J assignment may be wrong. Germline-derived CDR1 and CDR2 are MDHEN and SYDVKM. This CDR3 is 14 amino acids long. For the CDR3, the DNA is TGTGCCAGCAGTTTATCTGCAGGGGCGGACGAGCAGTACTTC. Encoded protein: CASSLSAGADEQYF.

The chain recombines TRBV27 with TRBJ1-1; possible D gene TRBD1, 5 bases. The germline V gene encodes CDR1 MNHEY and CDR2 SMNVEV (reference sequence). The V end was cut by 1 base, the J end by 6 bases, with 15 bases between. This CDR3 comprises 15 residues. The CDR3 loop reads CASSLLGGLTSEAFF. Written as DNA, the CDR3 is TGTGCCAGCAGTTTATTGGGGGGGTTGACGTCTGAAGCTTTCTTT.

This clone came up a few times. The chain uses TRBV12-2 and TRBJ2-7; the D call in the table, TRBD2, was not verified against the DNA. TRBV12-2 is a pseudogene locus. The CDR3 is 16 amino acids. CDR3 nucleotide sequence: TGTGCAAGTCGCCCGGGGGGGAGAGTCAGCGTCTACGAGCAGTACTTC. Translated: CASRPGGRVSVYEQYF.

This clone was detected ten times or more. V and J are TRBV15 and TRBJ2-1; 8 bases map to TRBD2. Trimming took 3 bases from V and 2 from J; bases not matched to a gene: 9. Looked up from germline, CDR1 is LNHNV and CDR2 is YYDKDF (reference sequence). This CDR3 is built from 17 residues. The CDR3 loop reads CATSSYSGMGPYNEQFF. The CDR3 nucleotides are TGTGCCACCAGCAGCTATAGCGGGATGGGCCCCTACAATGAGCAGTTCTTC.

The V and J genes are TRBV9 and TRBJ2-1, with TRBD2 identical over 10 bases. The junction had 4 bases not matched to a gene; V was cut back by 2 bases and J by 5 bases. The length of the CDR3 is 15 residues. Germline V gene lookup returns CDR1 SGDLS and CDR2 YYNGEE. The CDR3 reads CASSVSGGLNNEQFF. The CDR3 nucleotides are TGTGCCAGCAGCGTTAGCGGGGGGCTTAACAATGAGCAGTTCTTC.

This rearrangement joins TRBV15 to TRBJ2-7; 9 nucleotides match TRBD2. Looked up from germline, CDR1 is LNHNV and CDR2 is YYDKDF (reference sequence). V trimming: 1 base; J trimming: 6 bases; junction bases outside the gene matches: 10. The CDR3 spans 16 residues. DNA for the CDR3: TGTGCCACCAGCAGAGGCGCCTCGGGACTAGCAGTCGAGCAGTACTTC. Its translation: CATSRGASGLAVEQYF. The full variable domain, rest sourced from reference TRBV15 and TRBJ2-7, is DAMVIQNPRYQVTQFGKPVTLSCSQTLNHNVMYWYQQKSSQAPKLLFHYYDKDFNNEADTPDNFQSRRPNTSFCFLDIRSPGLGDTAMYLCATSRGASGLAVEQYFGPGTRLTVT.

The chain has TRBV4-3 and TRBJ2-5; TRBD2 aligns across 7 bases. Germline V gene sequence: CDR1 LGHNA, CDR2 YSLEER. CDR3 length: 14 residues. The trim removed 2 bases at V and 7 bases at J, leaving 7 bases unmatched. This CDR3 is CASSQLSGKGTQYF. CDR3 bases: TGCGCCAGCAGCCAATTGAGCGGGAAGGGGACCCAGTACTTC.

Only a few counts were recorded for this clone. The chain employs TRBV28 and TRBJ2-7, with TRBD1 matching 8 bases. The ends lost 6 bases at V and 3 bases at J; junction bases unmatched: 16. Germline V gene lookup returns CDR1 MDHEN and CDR2 SYDVKM. This CDR3 has 17 residues. DNA for the CDR3: TGTGCCAGCAGCTTGGCCATCGATCGACAGGGGCGCTACGAGCAGTACTTC. As protein: CASSLAIDRQGRYEQYF.

This chain connects TRBV9 to TRBJ2-7; 8 nucleotides line up with TRBD1. This CDR3 has 13 residues. Per the germline V gene, CDR1 is SGDLS and CDR2 is YYNGEE. The J segment lost 13 bases and the V segment lost 3 bases, leaving 12 bases of the junction unmatched. CDR3: CASSAYRDRPIYF. CDR3 nucleotide sequence: TGTGCCAGCAGCGCGTACCGGGACAGGCCTATATACTTC.

This sequence joins TRBV7-9 and TRBJ2-3; TRBD2 aligns across 7 bases. The CDR3 is made up of 15 amino acids. The V gene end was trimmed by 6 bases and the J gene end by 1 base; junction bases not matched to a gene: 7. The germline CDR1 and CDR2 sequences are SEHNR and FQNEAQ (reference sequence). Written as DNA, the CDR3 is TGTGCCAGCAGTTTTAGCGGGTCCCGCACAGATACGCAGTATTTT. Translated, it gives CASSFSGSRTDTQYF.

V and J are TRBV25-1 and TRBJ2-4, with D possibly TRBD2 on 5 matching bases. The CDR3 is 15 residues long. Trimming removed 1 base from V and 9 bases from J, with 16 bases in between. Germline lookup yields CDR1 MGHDK and CDR2 SYGVNS. The DNA for the CDR3 is TGTGCCAGCAGTGAATCAAGAGGGAGCTTGGGCATTCAGTACTTC. Translated: CASSESRGSLGIQYF.

This sequence joins TRBV19 and TRBJ1-1, with D possibly being TRBD1 (6 bases). The CDR3 runs to 17 residues. V was shortened by 6 bases and J by 0 bases, with 20 bases between the two germline ends. From germline, CDR1 is LNHDA and CDR2 SQIVND (reference sequence). CDR3 in DNA: TGTGCCAGTAGCCTGGGGCGGGAGGGGGGGATGAACACTGAAGCTTTCTTT. Translating it yields CASSLGREGGMNTEAFF.

The chain uses TRBV19 and TRBJ1-1, with TRBD1 as a possible D gene (5 bases). The germline V gene encodes CDR1 LNHDA and CDR2 SQIVND (reference sequence). Deletions cut 7 bases from V and 4 bases from J, with 19 bases between. The CDR3 runs 15 residues. The CDR3 DNA is TGTGCCAGTAAGCCGGGGGGGTGGTATAGCACTGAAGCTTTCTTT. It specifies CASKPGGWYSTEAFF.

The rearrangement links TRBV19 to TRBJ2-7; TRBD1 aligns across 9 bases. CDR1 is LNHDA, CDR2 SQIVND, per germline (reference sequence). J lost 5 bases, V lost 1 base, and 6 bases had no gene match. The length of the CDR3 is 15 residues. CDR3 DNA: TGTGCCAGTAGTATAGCGGGACAGGGTTTCCACGAGCAGTACTTC. This sequence encodes CASSIAGQGFHEQYF. Supplemented by reference TRBV19 and TRBJ2-7, the full variable domain reads DGGITQSPKYLFRKEGQNVTLSCEQNLNHDAMYWYRQDPGQGLRLIYYSQIVNDFQKGDIAEGYSVSREKKESFPLTVTSAQKNPTAFYLCASSIAGQGFHEQYFGPGTRLTVT.

The chain recombines TRBV7-2 with TRBJ2-7, with 14 positions matching TRBD2. CDR3 length: 15 residues. CDR1 SGHTA and CDR2 FQGNSA come from the germline V gene. V lost 4 bases, J lost 2 bases, and 1 base stayed unmatched. In DNA form, the CDR3 reads TGTGCCAGCAGCTGGGGACTAGCGGGGGCCTACGAGCAGTACTTC. Its protein is CASSWGLAGAYEQYF.

The genes are TRBV30 and TRBJ2-3; D possibly corresponds to TRBD1 (5 bases). This CDR3 comprises 13 residues. Trimming stripped 0 bases from V and 3 bases from J, with 7 bases between. Per germline, CDR1 GTSNPN and CDR2 SVGIG (reference sequence). The CDR3 reads CAWSVAGTDTQYF. CDR3 nucleotides: TGTGCCTGGAGTGTAGCAGGGACAGATACGCAGTATTTT.